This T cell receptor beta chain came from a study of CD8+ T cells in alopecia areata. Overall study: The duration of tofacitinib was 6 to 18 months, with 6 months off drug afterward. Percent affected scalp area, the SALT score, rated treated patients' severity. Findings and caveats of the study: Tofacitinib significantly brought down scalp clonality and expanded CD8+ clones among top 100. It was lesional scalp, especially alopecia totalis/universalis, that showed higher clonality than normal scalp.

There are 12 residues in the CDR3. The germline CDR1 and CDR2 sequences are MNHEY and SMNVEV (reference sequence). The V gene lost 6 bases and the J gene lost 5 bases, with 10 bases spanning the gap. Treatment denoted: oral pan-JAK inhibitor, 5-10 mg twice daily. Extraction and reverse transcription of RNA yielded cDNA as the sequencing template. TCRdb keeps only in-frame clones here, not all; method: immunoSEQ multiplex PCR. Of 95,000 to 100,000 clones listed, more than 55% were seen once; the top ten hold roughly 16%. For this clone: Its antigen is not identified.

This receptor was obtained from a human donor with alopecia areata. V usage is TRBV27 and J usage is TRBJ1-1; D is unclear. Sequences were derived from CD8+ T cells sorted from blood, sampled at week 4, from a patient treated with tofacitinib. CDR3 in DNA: TGTGCCAGCAGCCCGGGAGGGACTGAAGCTTTCTTT. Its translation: CASSPGGTEAFF.